Below, one T cell receptor beta chain is given with its context. The data derive from a study of T cell responses to AZD1222 COVID-19 vaccine. Some clones are missing from TCRdb's copy, which holds only in-frame ones; the method was immunoSEQ multiplex PCR. The sample lists approximately 100,000 clones, less than 90% seen once, with 16% in the top ten. Germline V gene sequence: CDR1 MNHEY, CDR2 SVGAGI. With 7 bases removed from V and 4 bases from J, the gap between germline ends came to 12 bases. This CDR3 has 13 residues. This sequence originates from an adult in good health. The chain employs TRBV6-5 and TRBJ2-3; D call uncertain. The sequenced sample was peripheral blood, obtained on day 0 of AZD1222 vaccination. The CDR3 loop is CASKPPGADTQYF. DNA for the CDR3: TGTGCCAGCAAGCCCCCTGGTGCAGATACGCAGTATTTT.